The clone carrying this T cell receptor (beta chain) was seen ten or more times. What it recognizes is unknown. Trimming stripped 2 bases from V and 0 bases from J, with 8 bases between. The length of the CDR3 is 15 residues. Germline loops: CDR1 SGHRS, CDR2 YFSETQ. Quantitative molecular-barcoded 5'-RACE generated the TCR beta libraries. TCRdb re-called the 5' RACE reads with MiXCR, one entry per CDR3 protein. The data hold more than 300,000 distinct CDR3 sequences, with 6.5% to 10% observed a single time. This record comes from a study of CD8 T cells in ankylosing spondylitis. Whole-study results and caveats: Clones linked to the disease showed a CD8+ phenotype. They occurred at relatively low frequencies in peripheral blood. A TCR beta motif made of several highly homologous variants seemed typical of ankylosing spondylitis blood.

The V gene is TRBV5-1, the J gene TRBJ2-2; D ambiguous. This TCR came from a male donor with ankylosing spondylitis. Sequenced material: blood, either unsorted or a sorted T cell fraction (not recorded which). CDR3 region: CASSLSASNTGELFF. The DNA of the CDR3 is TGCGCCAGCAGCTTAAGCGCCTCGAACACCGGGGAGCTGTTTTTT.